The clone carrying this T cell receptor (beta chain) was seen a single time. The antigen is unknown. Between the trimmed V and J ends, which lost 3 bases and 7 bases, there was a span of 13 bases. The CDR3 runs 14 residues. From germline, CDR1 is SGHTA and CDR2 FQGNSA. This sample is drawn from a study of cytomegalovirus exposure and HLA in healthy donors. Study-level points and caveats: The study recorded 150 to 200 TCR beta chains that were cytomegalovirus-associated.

Primers included in the PCR were 60 Vbeta and 13 Jbeta primers. The repertoire was sequenced with immunoSEQ multiplex PCR; TCRdb's copy has only in-frame clones and lacks some. The sample lists under 300,000 clones, about 83% seen once, with 1.5% to 2% in the top ten. V and J are TRBV7-2 and TRBJ1-5; tentatively, D is TRBD1 (5 bases). The sequence was collected from a woman in her thirties or forties in good health and CMV-seropositive. The sequencing input was PBMCs. The CDR3 protein is CASSLGVAGQPQHF. CDR3 bases: TGTGCCAGCAGCTTGGGGGTGGCGGGACAGCCCCAGCATTTT. Complete variable domain (other parts from reference TRBV7-2 and TRBJ1-5): GAGVSQSPSNKVTEKGKDVELRCDPISGHTALYWYRQSLGQGLEFLIYFQGNSAPDKSGLPSDRFSAERTGGSVSTLTIQRTQQEDSAVYLCASSLGVAGQPQHFGDGTRLSIL.